The 22 T cell receptor beta chains reported below all come from one sample, sequenced in a study of cytomegalovirus exposure and HLA in healthy donors. PCR amplification relied on 60 Vbeta primers (plus 13 Jbeta primers). Method: immunoSEQ multiplex PCR; TCRdb's copy keeps in-frame clones and lacks some. The profile shows some 200,000 clones, roughly 80% of them singletons. Sequences were obtained from PBMCs. The source is a woman aged 18-29 years in good health and CMV-seronegative.

The V gene is TRBV7-2, the J gene TRBJ2-3; 7 nucleotides agree with TRBD2. V was pared by 8 bases and J by 2 bases, with 10 bases of the junction left unmatched. Germline loops: CDR1 SGHTA, CDR2 FQGNSA. The CDR3 sequence is 15 residues long. This CDR3 is CASRRASGYTDTQYF. The CDR3 DNA follows: TGTGCCAGCCGGAGGGCTAGCGGCTACACAGATACGCAGTATTTT.

There are a few counts of this clone. The rearrangement uses TRBV4-2 and TRBJ1-5; no clear D. Trimming left V 4 bases short and J 0 bases short, with 7 bases between. Germline V gene lookup returns CDR1 LGHNA and CDR2 YNFKEQ. The CDR3 consists of 14 residues. CDR3 loop: CASSPHISNQPQHF. DNA of the CDR3: TGTGCCAGCAGCCCCCACATTAGCAATCAGCCCCAGCATTTT.

CDR3 amino acids: CAISDTLAGVAYEQYV. CDR3 sequence (DNA): TGTGCCATCAGTGACACCCTAGCGGGAGTGGCATACGAGCAGTACGTC. The chain recombines TRBV10-3 with TRBJ2-7; 10 positions match TRBD2. V shed 3 bases and J 4 bases; nucleotides not matched to a gene: 9. Germline V gene sequence: CDR1 ENHRY, CDR2 SYGVKD. The CDR3 spans 16 residues.

The table lists this clone with a few counts. The rearrangement links TRBV27 to TRBJ2-1; 12 bases line up with TRBD2. V lost 5 bases and J lost 7; bases outside the gene matches: 21. CDR1 and CDR2 from the germline V gene are MNHEY and SMNVEV (reference sequence). This CDR3 is 20 amino acids long. CDR3 coding DNA: TGTGCCAGCAGTCCCCACCGAGTGCTAGCGGGAGGGCCGAGCGTAAATGAGCAGTTCTTC. As protein: CASSPHRVLAGGPSVNEQFF.

This chain links TRBV6-5 with TRBJ2-7, with D possibly being TRBD1 (6 bases). The CDR3 totals 14 residues. Germline V lookup: CDR1 MNHEY, CDR2 SVGAGI. Trimming removed 8 bases at V and 1 base at J, with 15 bases between. The CDR3 region has the DNA TGTGCCAGCCAGCAGGGGATCTGGTCCTACGAGCAGTACGTC. The encoded protein is CASQQGIWSYEQYV.

The CDR3 nucleotides are TGCAGCGTTGAGGAAGCGGGAGAAGAGACCCAGTACTTC. Encoded protein: CSVEEAGEETQYF. The V and J genes are TRBV29-1 and TRBJ2-5, with 8 nucleotides matching TRBD2. Per germline, CDR1 SQVTM and CDR2 ANQGSEA. The CDR3 is 13 amino acids. With 3 bases clipped from V and 3 bases from J, the junction kept 3 bases outside the gene matches.

In regard to this clone: Within the sample, other DNA sequences also encode this same CDR3. This chain connects TRBV7-9 to TRBJ1-1; no clear D. The ends were cut back, 4 bases at V and 4 bases at J, with 4 bases in the middle. This CDR3 comprises 11 residues. CDR1 SEHNR and CDR2 FQNEAQ come from the germline V gene (reference sequence). The CDR3 sequence: CASSSSTEAFF. DNA for the CDR3: TGTGCCAGCAGCTCCTCCACTGAAGCTTTCTTT.

V and J are TRBV11-2 and TRBJ1-5; a weak D match, TRBD1 (6 bases). Germline assignment: CDR1 SGHAT and CDR2 FQNNGV. V lost 3 bases and J lost 10, with 16 bases in between. This CDR3 region has 14 residues. CDR3 DNA: TGTGCCAGCAGCTTTGAGGGGGGGGGTGGACCCCAGCATTTT. This gives the protein CASSFEGGGGPQHF.

The rearrangement uses TRBV11-2 and TRBJ2-5, with 10 bases that match TRBD1. CDR1 is SGHAT, CDR2 FQNNGV, per germline. V lost 4 bases to trimming and J lost 2 bases; unmatched junction nucleotides: 10. CDR3 length equals 17 residues. The CDR3 reads CASSSPRQGARQETQYF. In nucleotides, the CDR3 is TGTGCCAGCAGCTCCCCAAGACAGGGGGCCAGACAAGAGACCCAGTACTTC.

The chain links TRBV7-8 to TRBJ1-1; D is perhaps TRBD1 (6 bases). V lost 5 bases and J lost 1, with 11 bases in between. The CDR3 is made up of 14 amino acids. CDR1 is SGHVS and CDR2 is FQNEAQ in the germline V gene. As DNA, the CDR3 is TGTGCCAGCAGCCATGGACAGCCGAACACTGAAGCTTTCTTT. Translated: CASSHGQPNTEAFF.

J is TRBJ1-5 and V is TRBV27; TRBD1 agrees at 7 bases. Germline CDR1 MNHEY, CDR2 SMNVEV (reference sequence). The V segment lost 2 bases and the J segment 1 base; nucleotides outside the gene matches: 2. The CDR3 is 15 amino acids. Here the CDR3 reads CASSLIQGSNQPQHF. In DNA, the CDR3 is TGTGCCAGCAGTTTAATACAGGGGAGCAATCAGCCCCAGCATTTT.

This clone was seen only once. The chain recombines TRBV7-6 with TRBJ2-7; TRBD2 might be the D (6 bases). The CDR3 is 14 amino acids. The germline gives CDR1 SGHVS, CDR2 FNYEAQ. The V gene lost 1 base and the J gene lost 4 bases, with 11 bases spanning the gap. The CDR3 DNA reads as TGTGCCAGCAGCTTAGGGGCGGGACTTTACGAGCAGTACTTC. Its protein is CASSLGAGLYEQYF.

This clone was counted a few times. This chain links TRBV7-2 with TRBJ2-1, with 7 bases that match TRBD2. This CDR3 contains 15 residues. Germline trimming cut 1 base from V and 5 bases from J; bases unmatched to any gene: 5. Germline CDR1 and CDR2: SGHTA and FQGNSA. The CDR3 DNA sequence: TGTGCCAGCAGCTTAGGGGGAGCGGGGAACAATGAGCAGTTCTTC. Its translation is CASSLGGAGNNEQFF. Based on the CDR3 plus reference TRBV7-2 and TRBJ2-1, the full variable domain is GAGVSQSPSNKVTEKGKDVELRCDPISGHTALYWYRQSLGQGLEFLIYFQGNSAPDKSGLPSDRFSAERTGGSVSTLTIQRTQQEDSAVYLCASSLGGAGNNEQFFGPGTRLTVL.

This chain uses TRBV10-2 with TRBJ2-3; no clear D. The germline gives CDR1 WSHSY, CDR2 SAAADI. The CDR3 runs 14 residues. V was cut by 5 bases and J by 1 base, with 10 bases left in between. CDR3 nucleotide sequence: TGCGCCAGCAGTAGCCGCACTGGCACAGATACGCAGTATTTT. This encodes CASSSRTGTDTQYF.

This clone was counted once. The chain is built from TRBV7-2 and TRBJ2-2, with 7 bases lining up with TRBD2. The CDR3 is 15 amino acids. Trimming cost V 8 bases and J 0 bases; bases outside gene matches: 6. Germline V gene sequence: CDR1 SGHTA, CDR2 FQGNSA. The CDR3 loop is CASRKRGPNTGELFF. The DNA of the CDR3 is TGTGCCAGCCGAAAGCGGGGCCCGAACACCGGGGAGCTGTTTTTT.

The rearrangement uses TRBV30 and TRBJ1-1; TRBD1 matches at 7 bases. V was pared by 7 bases and J by 6 bases, with 11 bases of the junction left unmatched. The CDR3 is made up of 13 amino acids. Germline loops: CDR1 GTSNPN, CDR2 SVGIG (reference sequence). The chain's CDR3 is CAYVTTGAAEAFF. CDR3 DNA sequence: TGTGCCTACGTAACCACAGGGGCGGCTGAAGCTTTCTTT.

The chain recombines TRBV28 with TRBJ2-7, with D possibly being TRBD2 (6 bases). This CDR3 region has 13 residues. Germline CDR1 reads MDHEN; CDR2 reads SYDVKM. V lost 5 bases and J lost 5, with 13 bases in between. CDR3 in amino acids: CASSTGEEDEQYF. In nucleotides, the CDR3 is TGTGCCAGCAGTACGGGAGAAGAGGACGAGCAGTACTTC.

Comment on this clone: The germline gene is not matched at one end of the junction; a read error may be the cause. J is TRBJ2-1 and V is TRBV11-3; D is possibly TRBD2 (6 bases). CDR1 is SGHNT and CDR2 is YENEEA in the germline V gene. The CDR3 runs 16 residues. The CDR3 bases are TGTGCCAGCAGTCATTCCCCGGGAGCCTCCCACAATGAGCAGTTCTTC. Protein product: CASSHSPGASHNEQFF.

This clone has only one observation. The rearrangement joins TRBV15 to TRBJ1-5, with a weak D call TRBD1 (6 bases). This CDR3 spans 16 amino acids. V shed 6 bases and J shed 0 bases, with 15 bases lying between them. Germline V CDR1 and CDR2: LNHNV, YYDKDF (reference sequence). The CDR3 region has the DNA TGTGCCACCAGAAATCTGGACAGTTATAGCAATCAGCCCCAGCATTTT. This translates into CATRNLDSYSNQPQHF.

The chain joins TRBV15 to TRBJ1-1, with D unclear. V dropped 6 bases and J dropped 1 base, with 21 bases sitting between them. Germline-derived CDR1 and CDR2 are LNHNV and YYDKDF (reference sequence). This CDR3 has 17 amino acids. The CDR3 DNA follows: TGTGCCACCAGTGGCGGGAGGATCCTATTATCGAACACTGAAGCTTTCTTT. It specifies CATSGGRILLSNTEAFF. The full variable domain, rest sourced from reference TRBV15 and TRBJ1-1, is DAMVIQNPRYQVTQFGKPVTLSCSQTLNHNVMYWYQQKSSQAPKLLFHYYDKDFNNEADTPDNFQSRRPNTSFCFLDIRSPGLGDTAMYLCATSGGRILLSNTEAFFGQGTRLTVV.

The chain joins TRBV7-9 to TRBJ2-1; the match to TRBD2 covers 11 bases. Germline CDR1 and CDR2: SEHNR and FQNEAQ (reference sequence). V gave up 0 bases and J gave up 4 bases; unmatched junction bases: 2. This CDR3 region has 16 residues. This CDR3 reads CASSLASGRAYNEQFF. The CDR3 nucleotides are TGTGCCAGCAGCTTAGCTAGCGGGAGGGCATACAATGAGCAGTTCTTC.

The chain employs TRBV28 and TRBJ1-2, with TRBD1 matching over 8 bases. CDR3 size: 13 residues. V gave up 8 bases and J gave up 7 bases; unmatched junction bases: 9. Looked up from germline, CDR1 is MDHEN and CDR2 is SYDVKM. The CDR3 is CASRSHRGFGYTF. Written as DNA, the CDR3 is TGTGCCAGCCGCTCCCACAGGGGGTTTGGCTACACCTTC.